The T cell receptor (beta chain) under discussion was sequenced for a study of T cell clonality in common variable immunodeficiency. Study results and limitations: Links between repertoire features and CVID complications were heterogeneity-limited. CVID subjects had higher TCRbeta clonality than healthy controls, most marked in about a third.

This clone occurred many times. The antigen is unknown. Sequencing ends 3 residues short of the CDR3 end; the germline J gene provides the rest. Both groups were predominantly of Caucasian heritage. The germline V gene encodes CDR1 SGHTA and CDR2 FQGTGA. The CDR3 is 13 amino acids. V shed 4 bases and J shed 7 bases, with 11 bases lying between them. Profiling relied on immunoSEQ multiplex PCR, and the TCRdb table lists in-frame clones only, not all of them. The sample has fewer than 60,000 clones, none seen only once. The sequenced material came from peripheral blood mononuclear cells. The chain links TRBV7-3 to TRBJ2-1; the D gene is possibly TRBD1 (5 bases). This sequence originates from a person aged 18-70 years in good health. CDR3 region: CASSSRQKNEQFF. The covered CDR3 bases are TGTGCCAGCAGCTCCCGACAGAAGAATGAG.